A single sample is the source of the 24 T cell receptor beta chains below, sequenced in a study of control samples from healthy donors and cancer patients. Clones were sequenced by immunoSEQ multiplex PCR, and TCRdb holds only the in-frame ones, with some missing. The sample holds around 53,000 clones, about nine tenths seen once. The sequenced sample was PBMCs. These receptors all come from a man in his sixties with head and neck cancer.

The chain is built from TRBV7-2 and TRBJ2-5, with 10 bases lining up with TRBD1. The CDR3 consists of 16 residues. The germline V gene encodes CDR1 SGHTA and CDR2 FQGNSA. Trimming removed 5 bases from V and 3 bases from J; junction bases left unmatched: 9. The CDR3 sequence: CASSPQGDRGEETQYF. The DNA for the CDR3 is TGTGCCAGCAGCCCCCAGGGGGACAGGGGTGAAGAGACCCAGTACTTC.

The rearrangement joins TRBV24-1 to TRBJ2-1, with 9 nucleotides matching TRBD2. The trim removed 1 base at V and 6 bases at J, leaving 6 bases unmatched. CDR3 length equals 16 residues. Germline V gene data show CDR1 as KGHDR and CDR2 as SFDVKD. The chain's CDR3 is CATSDFSGSGGNEQFF. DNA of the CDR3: TGTGCCACCAGTGATTTTAGCGGGAGTGGTGGCAATGAGCAGTTCTTC.

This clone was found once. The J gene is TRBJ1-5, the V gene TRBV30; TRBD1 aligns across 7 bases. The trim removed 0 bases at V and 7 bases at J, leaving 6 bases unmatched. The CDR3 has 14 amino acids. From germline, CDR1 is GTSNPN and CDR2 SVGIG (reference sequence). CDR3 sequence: CAWSVFDRAQPQHF. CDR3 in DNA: TGTGCCTGGAGTGTATTTGACAGGGCCCAGCCCCAGCATTTT.

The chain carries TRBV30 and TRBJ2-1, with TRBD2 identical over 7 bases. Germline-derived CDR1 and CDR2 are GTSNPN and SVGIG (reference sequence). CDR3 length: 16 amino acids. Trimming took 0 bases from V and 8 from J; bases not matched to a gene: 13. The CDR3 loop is CAWSVIKREGIYEQFF. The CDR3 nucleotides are TGTGCCTGGAGTGTAATAAAGAGGGAGGGAATATATGAGCAGTTCTTC.

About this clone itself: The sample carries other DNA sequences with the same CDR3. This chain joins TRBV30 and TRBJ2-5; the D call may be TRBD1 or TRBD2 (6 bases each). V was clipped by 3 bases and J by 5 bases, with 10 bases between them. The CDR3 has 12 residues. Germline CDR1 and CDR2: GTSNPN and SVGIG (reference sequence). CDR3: CAWRGGGETQYF. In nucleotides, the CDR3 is TGTGCCTGGAGGGGGGGCGGGGAGACCCAGTACTTC.

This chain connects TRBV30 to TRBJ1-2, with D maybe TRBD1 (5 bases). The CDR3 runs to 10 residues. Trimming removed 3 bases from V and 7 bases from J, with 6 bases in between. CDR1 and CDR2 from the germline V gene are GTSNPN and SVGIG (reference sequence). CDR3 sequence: CAWRRGGYTF. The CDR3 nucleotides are TGTGCCTGGAGAAGGGGTGGCTACACCTTC.

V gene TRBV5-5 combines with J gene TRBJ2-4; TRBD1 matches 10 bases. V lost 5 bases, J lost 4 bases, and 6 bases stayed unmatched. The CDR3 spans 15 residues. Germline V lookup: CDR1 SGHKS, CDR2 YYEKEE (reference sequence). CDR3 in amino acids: CASSRDRGLKNIQYF. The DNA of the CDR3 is TGTGCCAGCAGTAGGGACAGGGGTTTGAAAAACATTCAGTACTTC.

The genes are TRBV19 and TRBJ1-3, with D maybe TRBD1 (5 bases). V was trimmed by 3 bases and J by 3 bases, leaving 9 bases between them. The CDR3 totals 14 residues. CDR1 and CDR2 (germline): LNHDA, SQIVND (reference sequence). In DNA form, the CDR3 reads TGTGCCAGTAGTATGGTCGGGGGTGGAAACACCATATATTTT. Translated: CASSMVGGGNTIYF.

CDR3 loop: CATSRLKGPYEQYF. The CDR3 DNA is TGTGCCACCAGCAGGTTGAAGGGTCCCTACGAGCAGTACTTC. This chain uses TRBV15 with TRBJ2-7; D gene ambiguous. The CDR3 consists of 14 residues. V was pared by 3 bases and J by 2 bases, with 11 bases between. In germline, CDR1 is LNHNV, CDR2 YYDKDF (reference sequence).

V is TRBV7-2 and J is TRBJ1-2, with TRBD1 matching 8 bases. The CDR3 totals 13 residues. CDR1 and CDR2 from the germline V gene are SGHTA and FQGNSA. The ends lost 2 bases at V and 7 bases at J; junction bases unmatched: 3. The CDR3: CASSLQGAGGYTF. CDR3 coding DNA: TGTGCCAGCAGCTTACAGGGGGCAGGTGGCTACACCTTC.

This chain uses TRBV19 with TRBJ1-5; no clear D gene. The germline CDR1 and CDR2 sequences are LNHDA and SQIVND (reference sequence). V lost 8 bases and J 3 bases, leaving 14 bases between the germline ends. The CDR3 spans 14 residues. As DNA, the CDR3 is TGTGCCAGTGGATCCCAGGCTAACAATCAGCCCCAGCATTTT. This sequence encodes CASGSQANNQPQHF.

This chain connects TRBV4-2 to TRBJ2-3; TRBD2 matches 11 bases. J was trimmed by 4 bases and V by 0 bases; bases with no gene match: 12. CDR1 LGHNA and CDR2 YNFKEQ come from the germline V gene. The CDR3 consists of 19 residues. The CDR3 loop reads CASSQEPRGASGRSDTQYF. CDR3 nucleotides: TGTGCCAGCAGCCAAGAACCAAGAGGAGCTAGCGGGAGGTCAGATACGCAGTATTTT.

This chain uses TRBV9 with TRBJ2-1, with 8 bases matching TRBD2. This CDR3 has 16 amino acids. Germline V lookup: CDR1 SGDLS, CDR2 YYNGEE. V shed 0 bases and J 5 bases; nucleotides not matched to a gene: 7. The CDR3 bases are TGTGCCAGCAGCGTAGCTACGGCGGGGGGCCACAATGAGCAGTTCTTC. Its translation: CASSVATAGGHNEQFF.

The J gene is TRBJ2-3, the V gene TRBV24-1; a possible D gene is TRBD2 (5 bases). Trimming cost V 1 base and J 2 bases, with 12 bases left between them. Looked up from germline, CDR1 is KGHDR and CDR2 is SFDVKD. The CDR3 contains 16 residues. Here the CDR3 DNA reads TGTGCCACCAGTGATTTTCAACGAGGGAACACAGATACGCAGTATTTT. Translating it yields CATSDFQRGNTDTQYF.

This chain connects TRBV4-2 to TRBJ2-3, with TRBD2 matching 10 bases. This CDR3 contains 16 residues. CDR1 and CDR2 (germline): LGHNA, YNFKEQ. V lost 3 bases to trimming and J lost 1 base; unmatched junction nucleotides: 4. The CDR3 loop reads CASSHVTSGGTDTQYF. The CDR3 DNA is TGTGCCAGCAGCCATGTTACTAGCGGGGGCACAGATACGCAGTATTTT.

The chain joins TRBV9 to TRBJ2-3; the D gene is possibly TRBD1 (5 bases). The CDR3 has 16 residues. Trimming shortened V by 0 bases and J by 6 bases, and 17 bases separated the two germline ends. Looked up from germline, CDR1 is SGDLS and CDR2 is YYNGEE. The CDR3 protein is CASSVVAQAGSDTQYF. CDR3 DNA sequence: TGTGCCAGCAGCGTAGTGGCACAGGCTGGGTCGGATACGCAGTATTTT.

The CDR3 region is CAWSGDNEQFF. As DNA, the CDR3 is TGTGCCTGGAGTGGAGACAATGAGCAGTTCTTC. The chain links TRBV30 to TRBJ2-1; D not resolved. The CDR3 extends over 11 amino acids. Between the trimmed V and J ends, which lost 1 base and 5 bases, there was a span of 3 bases. Germline CDR1 reads GTSNPN; CDR2 reads SVGIG (reference sequence).

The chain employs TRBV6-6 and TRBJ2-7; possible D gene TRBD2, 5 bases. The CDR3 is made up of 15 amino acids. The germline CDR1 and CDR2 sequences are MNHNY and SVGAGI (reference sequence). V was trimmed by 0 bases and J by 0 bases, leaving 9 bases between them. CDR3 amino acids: CASSYSGESSYEQYF. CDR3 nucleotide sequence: TGTGCCAGCAGTTACTCTGGGGAGAGCTCCTACGAGCAGTACTTC.

CDR3 loop: CALDVSETGAHGYTF. In DNA, the CDR3 is TGTGCCCTGGATGTATCGGAGACAGGGGCTCATGGCTACACCTTC. This sequence joins TRBV30 and TRBJ1-2; 8 bases fit TRBD1. The CDR3 runs 15 residues. Germline V CDR1 and CDR2: GTSNPN, SVGIG (reference sequence). After removal of 8 bases from V and 6 bases from J, the junction contained 17 bases not matched to a gene.

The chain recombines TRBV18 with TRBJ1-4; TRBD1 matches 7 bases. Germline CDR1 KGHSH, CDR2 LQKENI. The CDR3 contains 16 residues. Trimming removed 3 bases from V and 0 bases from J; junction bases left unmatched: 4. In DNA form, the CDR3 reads TGTGCCAGCTCACCCGGGACAGCCGCAACTAATGAAAAACTGTTTTTT. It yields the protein CASSPGTAATNEKLFF.

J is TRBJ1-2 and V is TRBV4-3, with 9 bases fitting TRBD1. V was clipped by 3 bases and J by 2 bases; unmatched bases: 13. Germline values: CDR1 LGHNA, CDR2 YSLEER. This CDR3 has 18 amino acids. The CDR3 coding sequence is TGCGCCAGCAGCCAGGCCCCGGTAGGACAGGGGCCCAACTATGGCTACACCTTC. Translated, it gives CASSQAPVGQGPNYGYTF.

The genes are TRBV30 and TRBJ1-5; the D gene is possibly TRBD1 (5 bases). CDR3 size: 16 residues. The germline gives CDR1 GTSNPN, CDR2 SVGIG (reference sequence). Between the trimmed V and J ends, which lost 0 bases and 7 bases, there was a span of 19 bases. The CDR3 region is CAWSVQSYYRDQPQHF. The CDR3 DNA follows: TGTGCCTGGAGTGTACAATCGTATTATCGGGACCAGCCCCAGCATTTT. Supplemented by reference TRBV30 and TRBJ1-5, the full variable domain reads SQTIHQWPATLVQPVGSPLSLECTVEGTSNPNLYWYRQAAGRGLQLLFYSVGIGQISSEVPQNLSASRPQDRQFILSSKKLLLSDSGFYLCAWSVQSYYRDQPQHFGDGTRLSIL.

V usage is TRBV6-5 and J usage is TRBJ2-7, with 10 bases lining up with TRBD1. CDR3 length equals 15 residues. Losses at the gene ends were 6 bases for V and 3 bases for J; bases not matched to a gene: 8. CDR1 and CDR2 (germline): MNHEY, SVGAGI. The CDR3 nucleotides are TGTGCCAGCAGCGTCGGACAGGGGGTCTTCTACGAGCAGTACTTC. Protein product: CASSVGQGVFYEQYF.

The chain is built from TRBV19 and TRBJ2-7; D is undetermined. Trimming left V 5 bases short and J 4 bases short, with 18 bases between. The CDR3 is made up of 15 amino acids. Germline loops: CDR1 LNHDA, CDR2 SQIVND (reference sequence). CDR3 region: CASSDRVSYSYEQYF. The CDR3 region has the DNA TGTGCCAGTAGTGACCGGGTCTCCTACTCTTACGAGCAGTACTTC.